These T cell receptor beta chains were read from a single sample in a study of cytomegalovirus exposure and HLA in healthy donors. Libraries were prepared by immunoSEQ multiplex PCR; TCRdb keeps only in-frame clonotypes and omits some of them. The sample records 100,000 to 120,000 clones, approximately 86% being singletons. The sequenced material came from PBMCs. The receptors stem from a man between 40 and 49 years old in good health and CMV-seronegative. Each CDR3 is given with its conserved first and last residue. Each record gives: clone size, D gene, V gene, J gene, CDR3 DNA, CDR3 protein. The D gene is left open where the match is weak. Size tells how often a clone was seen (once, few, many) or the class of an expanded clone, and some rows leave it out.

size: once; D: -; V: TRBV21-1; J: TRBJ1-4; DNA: TGTGCCACCTCAAACAGGGCAACTAATGAAAAACTGTTTTTT; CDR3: CATSNRATNEKLFF
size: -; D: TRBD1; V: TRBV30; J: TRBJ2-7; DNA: TGTGCCTGGGAGGACAGGGTAAACTACGAGCAGTACTTC; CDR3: CAWEDRVNYEQYF
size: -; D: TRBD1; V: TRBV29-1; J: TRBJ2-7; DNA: TGCAGCGCCGTACTCACAGGGGCCGAGCAGTACTTC; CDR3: CSAVLTGAEQYF
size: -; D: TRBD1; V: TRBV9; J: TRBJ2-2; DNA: TGTGCCAGCAGCATAAACAGGGGGAGGGAGCTGTTTTTT; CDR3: CASSINRGRELFF
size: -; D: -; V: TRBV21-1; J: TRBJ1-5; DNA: TGTGCCAGCTTACCCCCCGGGACACAAAATCAGCCCCAGCATTTT; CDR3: CASLPPGTQNQPQHF
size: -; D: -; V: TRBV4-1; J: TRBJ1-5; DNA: TGCGCCAGCAGCCAAGTGGGGGCGAAGGGGCAGCCCCAGCATTTT; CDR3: CASSQVGAKGQPQHF
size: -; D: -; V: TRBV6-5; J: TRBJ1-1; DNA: TGTGCCAGCAGTCGCATTAGGGGAGGGAACACTGAAGCTTTCTTT; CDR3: CASSRIRGGNTEAFF
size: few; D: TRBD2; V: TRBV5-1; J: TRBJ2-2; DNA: TGCGCCAGCAGCTTCGTCGGGGGGGACACCGGGGAGCTGTTTTTT; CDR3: CASSFVGGDTGELFF
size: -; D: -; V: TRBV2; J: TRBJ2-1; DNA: TGTGCCAGCAGGGGAGGTGGTGAGCAGTTCTTC; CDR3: CASRGGGEQFF
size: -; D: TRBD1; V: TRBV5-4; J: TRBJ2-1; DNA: TGTGCCAGCAGCTTACCGGGACAGAGAAACAATGAGCAGTTCTTC; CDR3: CASSLPGQRNNEQFF
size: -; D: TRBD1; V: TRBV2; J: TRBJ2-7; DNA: TGTGCCAGCACAGGACAGGGGCAGTACTTC; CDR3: CASTGQGQYF
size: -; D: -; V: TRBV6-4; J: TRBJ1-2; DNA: TGTGCCAGCAGGGAGGACCCTAACTATGGCTACACCTTC; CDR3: CASREDPNYGYTF
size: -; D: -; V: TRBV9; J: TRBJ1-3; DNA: TGTGCCAGCAGCGTAGGCCTGACGGGGAGTTCTGGAAACACCATATATTTT; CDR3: CASSVGLTGSSGNTIYF
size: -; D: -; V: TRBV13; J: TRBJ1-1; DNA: TGTGCCAGCAGCTTAGCCGGGGTTTTTGGGGCTTTCTTT; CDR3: CASSLAGVFGAFF
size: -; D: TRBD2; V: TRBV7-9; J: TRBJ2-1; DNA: TGTGCCAGCAGCTTAGCGGGGGGGGTAAATGAGCAGTTCTTC; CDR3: CASSLAGGVNEQFF
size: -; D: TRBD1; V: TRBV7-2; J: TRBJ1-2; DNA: TGTGCCAGCAGCTTAGAAACCTTTGGACAGGGGATAAATGGCTACACCTTC; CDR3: CASSLETFGQGINGYTF
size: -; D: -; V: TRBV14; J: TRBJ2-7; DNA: TGTGCCAGCAGCCAAGCGGTCCCCTCCTACGAGCAGTACTTC; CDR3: CASSQAVPSYEQYF
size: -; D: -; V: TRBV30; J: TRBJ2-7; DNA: TGTGCCTGGATTGGAAGCCAGGCAGGGTCCTACGAGCAGTACTTC; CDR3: CAWIGSQAGSYEQYF
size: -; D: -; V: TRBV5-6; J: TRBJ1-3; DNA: TGTGCCAGCAGCTTGGCCCGGCAGGTGAACTCTGGAAACACCATATATTTT; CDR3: CASSLARQVNSGNTIYF
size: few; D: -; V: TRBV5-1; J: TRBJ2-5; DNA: TGCGCCAGCAGCGAGGTGGGGGGGGCTCAAGAGACCCAGTACTTC; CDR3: CASSEVGGAQETQYF
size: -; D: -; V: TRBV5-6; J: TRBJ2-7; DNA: TGTGCCAGCAGCTTGGGAAGGGGGAACTACGAGCAGTACTTC; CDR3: CASSLGRGNYEQYF
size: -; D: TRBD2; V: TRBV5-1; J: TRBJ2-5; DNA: TGCGCCAGCAGCTTGGGCGGGGGATTCCAAGAGACCCAGTACTTC; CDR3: CASSLGGGFQETQYF
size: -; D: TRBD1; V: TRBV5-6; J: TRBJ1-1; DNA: TGTGCCAGCTCGGGACAGGGGTCAAAAGTAGAAGCTTTCTTT; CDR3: CASSGQGSKVEAFF
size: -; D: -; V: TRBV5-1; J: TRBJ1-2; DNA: TGCGCCAGCAGCTTGGAGTCAGGGAGGGATGGCTACACCTTC; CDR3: CASSLESGRDGYTF
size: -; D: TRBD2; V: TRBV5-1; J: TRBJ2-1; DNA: TGCGCCAGCAGCGGCGGGGGCTCCTACAATGAGCAGTTCTTC; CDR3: CASSGGGSYNEQFF
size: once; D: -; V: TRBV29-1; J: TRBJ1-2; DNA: TGCAGCGCCCTTGCCCCTACAAGGGAGTCGTACTATGGCTACACCTTC; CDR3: CSALAPTRESYYGYTF
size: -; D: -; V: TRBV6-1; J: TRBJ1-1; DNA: TGTGCCAGCAGCGAGTGGGGGGGCTCTGAAGCTTTCTTT; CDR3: CASSEWGGSEAFF
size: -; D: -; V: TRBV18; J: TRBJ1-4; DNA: TGTGCCAGCTCACTAGCTAGCAAGGCCTATGAAAAACTGTTTTTT; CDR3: CASSLASKAYEKLFF
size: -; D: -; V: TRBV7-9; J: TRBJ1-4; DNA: TGTGCCAGCTCCTCAGGGGTAACTAATGAAAAACTGTTTTTT; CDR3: CASSSGVTNEKLFF
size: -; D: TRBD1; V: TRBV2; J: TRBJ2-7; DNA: TGTGCCAGCAGTGAAGCAAAGGGACAGGGTGGCGAGCAGTACTTC; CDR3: CASSEAKGQGGEQYF
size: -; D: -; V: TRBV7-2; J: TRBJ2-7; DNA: TGTGCCAGCAGCTTTTATGGGCAAAACTACGAGCAGTACTTC; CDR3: CASSFYGQNYEQYF
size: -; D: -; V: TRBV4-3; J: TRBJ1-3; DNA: TGCGCCAGCAGCCAAGATGGGGGGAGGTTGAACACCATATATTTT; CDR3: CASSQDGGRLNTIYF
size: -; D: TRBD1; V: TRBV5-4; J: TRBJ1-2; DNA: TGTGCCAGCAGCTTGGATCAGGGGGCAAGTGGGAGAAATGGCTACACCTTC; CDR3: CASSLDQGASGRNGYTF
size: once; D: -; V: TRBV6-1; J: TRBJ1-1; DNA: TGTGCCAGCAGTGAACCACTTGCGGCTTTCTTT; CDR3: CASSEPLAAFF
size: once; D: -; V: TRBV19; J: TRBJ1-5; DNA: TGTGCCACCCAGACGGCAGGGGGCAATCAGCCCCAGCATTTT; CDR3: CATQTAGGNQPQHF
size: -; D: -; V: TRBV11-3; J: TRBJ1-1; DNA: TGTGCCAGCAGCCGGAGGGAGAACACTGAAGCTTTCTTT; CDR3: CASSRRENTEAFF
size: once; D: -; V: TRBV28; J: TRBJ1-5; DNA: TGTGCCAGCAGTTTTGGTCAGGGGTCCTATAGCAATCAGCCCCAGCATTTT; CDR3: CASSFGQGSYSNQPQHF
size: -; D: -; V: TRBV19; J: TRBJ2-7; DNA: TGTGCCAGTAGTATTGGGGCCAACTACGAGCAGTACTTC; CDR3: CASSIGANYEQYF
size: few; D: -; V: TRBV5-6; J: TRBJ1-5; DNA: TGTGCCAGCAGCTTGGGTCTAACGCCCCAGCATTTT; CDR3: CASSLGLTPQHF
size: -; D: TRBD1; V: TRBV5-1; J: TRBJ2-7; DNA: TGCGCCAGCAGCTTGGATGACAGGGGGTACGAGCAGTACTTC; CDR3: CASSLDDRGYEQYF
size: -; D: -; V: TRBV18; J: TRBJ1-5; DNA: TGTGCCAGCTCACCAGAGGGAGGGGGGGATCAGCCCCAGCATTTT; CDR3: CASSPEGGGDQPQHF
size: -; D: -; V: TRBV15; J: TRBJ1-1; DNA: TGTGCCACCAGCAGAGAATCAACTGAAGCTTTCTTT; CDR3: CATSRESTEAFF
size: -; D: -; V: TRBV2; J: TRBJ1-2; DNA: TGTGCCAGCAGTGAGTCCAGGGAAACCTATCACACCTTC; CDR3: CASSESRETYHTF
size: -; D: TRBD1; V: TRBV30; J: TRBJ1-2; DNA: TGTGCCTGGACCGACGGGACAGGGAACTATGGCTACACCTTC; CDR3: CAWTDGTGNYGYTF
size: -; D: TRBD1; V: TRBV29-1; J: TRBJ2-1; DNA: TGCAGCGGGAAAAGGACAGGGGACGTCTACAATGAGCAGTTCTTC; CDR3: CSGKRTGDVYNEQFF
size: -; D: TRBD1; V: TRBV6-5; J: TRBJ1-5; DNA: TGTGCCAGCAGTCTCCGGGACAGGAATCAGCCCCAGCATTTT; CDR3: CASSLRDRNQPQHF
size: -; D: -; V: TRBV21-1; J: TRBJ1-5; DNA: TGTGCCAGCAGCATCAGGGATAGCAATCAGCCCCAGCATTTT; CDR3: CASSIRDSNQPQHF
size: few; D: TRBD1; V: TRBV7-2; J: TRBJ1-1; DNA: TGTGCCAGCAGCGACGGACAGGGGAGGGGAGCTTTCTTT; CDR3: CASSDGQGRGAFF
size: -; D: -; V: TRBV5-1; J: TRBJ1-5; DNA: TGCGCCAGCAGCCCCGGCGGGGTGCGCAATCAGCCCCAGCATTTT; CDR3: CASSPGGVRNQPQHF
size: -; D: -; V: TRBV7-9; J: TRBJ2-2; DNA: TGTGCCAGCAGCTCCCCAGGCGAGTCCGGGGAGCTGTTTTTT; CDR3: CASSSPGESGELFF
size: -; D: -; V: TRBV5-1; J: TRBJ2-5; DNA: TGCGCCAACAGGACCGGGATCCAAGAGACCCAGTACTTC; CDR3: CANRTGIQETQYF
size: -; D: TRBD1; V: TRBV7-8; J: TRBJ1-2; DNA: TGTGCCAGCAGCTTGCTGCTCGGGACAGGGCCCGGGGACTATGGCTACACCTTC; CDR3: CASSLLLGTGPGDYGYTF
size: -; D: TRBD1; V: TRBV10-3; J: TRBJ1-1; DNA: TGTGCCATCAAAATGGGACAGGGAGCCCAAGCTTTCTTT; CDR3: CAIKMGQGAQAFF
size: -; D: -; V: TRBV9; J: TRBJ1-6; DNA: TGTGCCAGCAGCGTAGCCCGAGACGCACTAAGATCCTATAATTCACCCCTCCACTTT; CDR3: CASSVARDALRSYNSPLHF
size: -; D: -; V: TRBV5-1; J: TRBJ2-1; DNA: TGCGCCAGCAGCTTAGGTAACAGGGTAAATGAGCAGTTCTTC; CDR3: CASSLGNRVNEQFF
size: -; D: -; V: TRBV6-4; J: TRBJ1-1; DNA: TGTGCCAGCAGAATGGACATAGGGAACACTGAAGCTTTCTTT; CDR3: CASRMDIGNTEAFF
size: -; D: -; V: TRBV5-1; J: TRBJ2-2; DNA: TGCGCCAGCAGCTTGGGTTTGGGACAACTAACGAACACCGGGGAGCTGTTTTTT; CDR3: CASSLGLGQLTNTGELFF
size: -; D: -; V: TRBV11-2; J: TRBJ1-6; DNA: TGTGCCAGCAGCTTAGGGGGAGGGAGCTCCTATAATTCACCCCTCCACTTT; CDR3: CASSLGGGSSYNSPLHF
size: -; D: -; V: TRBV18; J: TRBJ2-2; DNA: TGTGCCAGCTCACCAATTCCGGGGACCGGGGAGCTGTTTTTT; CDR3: CASSPIPGTGELFF